These T cell receptor beta chains were read from a single sample in a study of CD8+CD57+ T cells in acquired aplastic anemia. TCRdb reanalysed the reads using MiXCR and keeps one entry per CDR3 protein. The table shows roughly 300,000 distinct CDR3 sequences, with approximately 56% occurring only once. The sequenced sample consisted of sorted CD4+, CD8+, or CD8+CD57+ T cells (not recorded which) from PBMCs. The receptors originated from a human donor with severe aplastic anemia or a healthy control (not recorded which). Each CDR3 is given with its conserved first and last residue. Some rows have no size entry. The others give once, few or many, or a class for an expanded clone.

clone_size	v_call	j_call	cdr3_aa
few	TRBV12-3/TRBV12-4	TRBJ2-7	CASSPHPSYEQYF
.	TRBV29-1	TRBJ2-3	CSVGRQGPTSTDTQYF
many	TRBV7-8	TRBJ2-7	CASSTSGAYEQYF
many	TRBV20-1	TRBJ2-7	CSARRGGGGYEQYF
many	TRBV7-9	TRBJ1-2	CASSLGSRDPYGYTF
.	TRBV7-6	TRBJ2-7	CAGSTPTASYEQYF
.	TRBV7-2	TRBJ2-3	CASSATSGGTDTQYF
.	TRBV29-1	TRBJ2-2	CSSTKGDTGELFF
many	TRBV2	TRBJ1-3	CASSEEEFSGNTIYF
.	TRBV7-2	TRBJ1-2	CASSPTRDGYGYTF
.	TRBV2	TRBJ1-2	CASSEVYGDYGYTF
.	TRBV19	TRBJ2-7	CASNPHRDAYEQYF
.	TRBV5-6	TRBJ2-7	CASSLATELAGVGEQYF
.	TRBV2	TRBJ1-1	CAGKGGMNTEAFF
.	TRBV4-1	TRBJ2-3	CASSQVWTGTTQYF
many	TRBV14	TRBJ2-5	CASSRRRTGVGETQYF
.	TRBV7-2	TRBJ2-5	CASSLWGEGETQYF
once	TRBV4-3	TRBJ1-2	CASSQATGGYTF
.	TRBV12-3/TRBV12-4	TRBJ1-2	CASSPQGAPRGYTF
few	TRBV15	TRBJ2-3	CATSRVTAPYTQYF
.	TRBV7-2	TRBJ2-7	CASRKGPDTYEQYF
.	TRBV20-1	TRBJ2-5	CSASGETQYF
many	TRBV2	TRBJ2-2	CASRATGGAGELFF
.	TRBV10-1	TRBJ1-3	CASSDPPGNTIYF
many	TRBV24-1	TRBJ2-1	CATSRWGWEQFF
once	TRBV19	TRBJ2-7	CASSEGTPNYEQYF
.	TRBV9	TRBJ2-7	CASSAQAPPYEQYF
.	TRBV7-9	TRBJ2-1	CASTQPGQAYNEQFF
.	TRBV10-3	TRBJ1-5	CAISELGLRQPQHF
.	TRBV19	TRBJ2-7	CASSIAYRDRALQSSYEQYF
.	TRBV20-1	TRBJ2-5	CSVDGFSQETQYF
.	TRBV2	TRBJ2-3	CASSDFPGVAKVSDTQYF
many	TRBV5-1	TRBJ2-5	CASSLGEGTQYF
.	TRBV7-9	TRBJ1-2	CASSLDRGLYGYTF
.	TRBV7-2	TRBJ2-1	CASSTYYNEQFF
many	TRBV6-5	TRBJ1-6	CASSYSGTGTSPLHF
many	TRBV7-3	TRBJ1-6	CASSLGGSDPLHF
.	TRBV2	TRBJ1-3	CASCLGRAMPGNTIYF
many	TRBV6-5	TRBJ1-6	CASSSLHTTSSYNSPLHF
.	TRBV7-4	TRBJ2-2	CASSPLAGGRELFF
.	TRBV27	TRBJ2-1	CASSQANPSSYNEQFF
once	TRBV19	TRBJ1-2	CASSRQGLNGYTF
.	TRBV7-6	TRBJ1-1	CASSLVGGPEAFF
.	TRBV9	TRBJ2-1	CAYPEDSSFYICSVGRDYNEQFF
.	TRBV2	TRBJ2-5	CASSDGGLAGEETQYF